Below, 17 T cell receptor beta chains from the same sample are listed, as sequenced in a study of T cell repertoires in cytomegalovirus infection. In TCRdb, the reads were re-called with MiXCR into one record per CDR3 protein. The sample shows about 920,000 distinct CDR3 sequences, around 32% of them seen only once. Which antigens these TCRs recognize remains unknown. Sequencing used cultured CD8+ T cells from PBMCs, obtained from culture after CMV antigen stimulation. The receptors derive from a human donor in good health (CMV status not recorded). Some clones in this sample may be carry-over from other donors' samples.

V is TRBV4-3 and J is TRBJ2-2, with 12 bases fitting TRBD2. Germline CDR1 LGHNA, CDR2 YSLEER. There are 15 residues in the CDR3. Trimming took 4 bases from V and 5 from J; bases not matched to a gene: 2. CDR3 protein: CASSPLAGGTGELFF. For the CDR3, the DNA is TGCGCCAGCAGCCCCCTAGCGGGGGGGACCGGGGAGCTGTTTTTT.

Here the CDR3 DNA reads TGTGCCAGCAGTGAAATGTTTTTCTTTCCGGGACAGGGCTTCCCCAATCAGCCCCAGCATTTT. Translating gives CASSEMFFFPGQGFPNQPQHF. The chain carries TRBV6-1 and TRBJ1-5; TRBD1 aligns across 9 bases. The CDR3 runs 21 residues. Germline V gives CDR1 MNHNS, CDR2 SASEGT. The V gene end was trimmed by 2 bases and the J gene end by 3 bases; junction bases not matched to a gene: 20.

This clonotype was recorded once. The chain links TRBV19 to TRBJ2-3, with D tentatively TRBD2 (5 bases). This CDR3 spans 14 amino acids. With 4 bases removed from V and 0 bases from J, the gap between germline ends came to 8 bases. Germline values: CDR1 LNHDA, CDR2 SQIVND (reference sequence). The CDR3 loop reads CASSNWESTDTQYF. The CDR3 DNA sequence: TGTGCCAGTAGTAACTGGGAGAGCACAGATACGCAGTATTTT. The full variable domain, in which reference TRBV19 and TRBJ2-3 provide the parts outside the CDR3, is DGGITQSPKYLFRKEGQNVTLSCEQNLNHDAMYWYRQDPGQGLRLIYYSQIVNDFQKGDIAEGYSVSREKKESFPLTVTSAQKNPTAFYLCASSNWESTDTQYFGPGTRLTVL.

This clonotype turned up a few times. CDR3 sequence: CASSIDLKGVDSYEQYF. CDR3 DNA: TGTGCCAGTAGTATAGATCTGAAGGGGGTCGACTCCTACGAGCAGTACTTC. The chain links TRBV19 to TRBJ2-7, with D possibly matching TRBD1 (6 bases). The ends were cut back, 0 bases at V and 0 bases at J, with 15 bases in the middle. The germline CDR1 and CDR2 sequences are LNHDA and SQIVND (reference sequence). CDR3 length: 17 amino acids.

Only a few counts were recorded for this clonotype. The chain carries TRBV7-3 and TRBJ2-3, with TRBD2 matching 8 bases. Germline CDR1 reads SGHTA; CDR2 reads FQGTGA. The CDR3 runs to 17 residues. With V trimmed by 0 bases and J by 6 bases, 11 bases remained unmatched. The CDR3 spells CASSLTRTSGLGDTQYF. CDR3 sequence (DNA): TGTGCCAGCAGCTTAACGAGAACTAGCGGATTGGGGGATACGCAGTATTTT.

This chain uses TRBV6-1 with TRBJ2-7; D possibly corresponds to TRBD2 (7 bases). CDR1 is MNHNS and CDR2 is SASEGT in the germline V gene. V lost 2 bases and J 2 bases, leaving 13 bases between the germline ends. The CDR3 is made up of 15 amino acids. The CDR3 sequence: CASSELVGGPYEQYV. The CDR3 DNA sequence: TGTGCCAGCAGTGAACTAGTGGGGGGGCCCTACGAGCAGTACGTC.

The chain joins TRBV12-3 or TRBV12-4 to TRBJ2-3; D gene unclear. The germline V and J ends were trimmed by 7 bases and 0 bases, with 14 bases remaining between them. The length of the CDR3 is 15 residues. The CDR3 region is CASTPGLTSTDTQYF. CDR3 DNA: TGTGCCAGCACCCCCGGGCTTACTAGCACAGATACGCAGTATTTT.

This clonotype turned up a few times. The chain is built from TRBV2 and TRBJ2-1; 7 bases are shared with TRBD2. With V trimmed by 7 bases and J by 6 bases, 9 bases remained unmatched. The length of the CDR3 is 14 residues. The germline gives CDR1 SNHLY, CDR2 FYNNEI. The CDR3 protein is CASNGGEMPNEQFF. Here the CDR3 DNA reads TGTGCCAGCAATGGGGGGGAGATGCCCAATGAGCAGTTCTTC.

Details on this clonotype: This sequence may be a read error, since a much larger clone differs from it by one base. As DNA, the CDR3 is TGTGCCAGCAGCTTAGCGCATAGCCCGGTCGGCGACACGACATGGACTGGAAGAGAGACCCAGTACTTC. Translating it yields CASSLAHSPVGDTTWTGRETQYF. The J gene is TRBJ2-5, the V gene TRBV7-8, with D possibly matching TRBD2 (5 bases). CDR3 length: 23 amino acids. Trimming stripped 0 bases from V and 4 bases from J, with 36 bases between. The germline CDR1 and CDR2 sequences are SGHVS and FQNEAQ.

The chain is built from TRBV6-2 or TRBV6-3 and TRBJ2-3; 7 bases line up with TRBD1. Germline CDR1 and CDR2: MNHEY and SVGEGT. The trim removed 2 bases at V and 3 bases at J, leaving 11 bases unmatched. The CDR3 is made up of 17 amino acids. CDR3 nucleotide sequence: TGTGCCAGCAGTTACCCGATAATCGGGACAGTAACAGATACGCAGTATTTT. Its protein is CASSYPIIGTVTDTQYF.

The chain combines TRBV6-1 with TRBJ2-3; TRBD1 matches at 7 bases. Germline V gene lookup returns CDR1 MNHNS and CDR2 SASEGT. This CDR3 is built from 14 residues. V dropped 7 bases and J dropped 0; count of bases not matched to a gene: 4. The CDR3 here is CASTQGRSTDTQYF. CDR3 nucleotide sequence: TGTGCCAGCACACAGGGGAGAAGCACAGATACGCAGTATTTT.

The V and J genes are TRBV12-3 or TRBV12-4 and TRBJ1-2; no firm D call. Trimming cost V 7 bases and J 10 bases, with 19 bases left between them. The CDR3 totals 13 residues. The CDR3 bases are TGTGCCAGCAACCTGATCCCGGAGGGCGACTACACCTTC. Protein product: CASNLIPEGDYTF.

This clonotype came up many times. The chain carries TRBV28 and TRBJ2-1; D might be TRBD2 (7 bases). Trimming removed 2 bases from V and 7 bases from J, with 15 bases in between. Germline CDR1 MDHEN, CDR2 SYDVKM. The CDR3 runs to 15 residues. The CDR3: CASSLLAEGGNEQFF. Here the CDR3 DNA reads TGTGCCAGCAGTTTACTAGCGGAGGGGGGGAATGAGCAGTTCTTC.

This clonotype has only a few counts. The chain links TRBV5-5 to TRBJ2-1; 7 bases agree with TRBD2. CDR3 size: 20 residues. Germline CDR1 is SGHKS and CDR2 is YYEKEE (reference sequence). V was clipped by 0 bases and J by 0 bases; unmatched bases: 15. CDR3: CASSLVPGSSGPISYNEQFF. The DNA of the CDR3 is TGTGCCAGCAGCTTGGTTCCAGGTTCTAGCGGACCCATCTCCTACAATGAGCAGTTCTTC.

Concerning this clonotype: A much larger clone sits a single nucleotide away, making a read error possible. The J gene is TRBJ2-5, the V gene TRBV7-8; 8 bases line up with TRBD1. CDR3 size: 14 residues. The germline CDR1 and CDR2 sequences are SGHVS and FQNEAQ. Trimming took 5 bases from V and 2 from J; bases not matched to a gene: 4. As DNA, the CDR3 is TGTGCCAGCAGCGATACAGGGGGGCAAGAGACCCAGTACTTC. It yields the protein CASSDTGGQETQYF. Filled out from reference TRBV7-8 and TRBJ2-5, the complete variable domain reads GAGVSQSPRYKVAKRGQDVALRCDPISGHVSLFWYQQALGQGPEFLTYFQNEAQLDKSGLPSDRFFAERPEGSVSTLKIQRTQQEDSAVYLCASSDTGGQETQYFGPGTRLLVL.

In this sample, this clonotype turned up many times. The rearrangement joins TRBV7-9 to TRBJ1-1; D is perhaps TRBD1 (5 bases). The length of the CDR3 is 13 residues. With 3 bases removed from V and 5 bases from J, the gap between germline ends came to 10 bases. Germline lookup yields CDR1 SEHNR and CDR2 FQNEAQ (reference sequence). In DNA form, the CDR3 reads TGTGCCAGCAGCTTGCCAGGGCGGACTGAAGCTTTCTTT. It translates to CASSLPGRTEAFF.

The CDR3 sequence is CASSPEQKNTGELFF. In DNA form, the CDR3 reads TGTGCCAGCAGCCCCGAACAGAAGAACACCGGGGAGCTGTTTTTT. The chain employs TRBV9 and TRBJ2-2; D ambiguous. V lost 4 bases and J lost 1, with 11 bases in between. The CDR3 extends over 15 amino acids. Germline loops: CDR1 SGDLS, CDR2 YYNGEE.